This T cell receptor beta chain derives from a study of cytomegalovirus exposure and HLA in healthy donors. In the study overall: Of more than 350 genotyped donors, roughly 80% clustered with self-reported Caucasian donors.

Study-wide findings and caveats: Through in vitro validation, a few CMV-associated chains were shown to be specific for CMV antigens. More clonal expansion characterized HLA-associated TCR beta chains than equally common others in a later analysis.

The CDR3 is 14 amino acids. The germline CDR1 and CDR2 sequences are LGHNA and YNFKEQ. In the PCR, 60 Vbeta and 13 Jbeta primers were used. TCRdb's table, derived via immunoSEQ multiplex PCR, lists solely in-frame clones and lacks some. The sample records 200,000 to 250,000 clones, more than 75% being singletons. A note on this clone: Its antigen is undetermined. Germline and junction disagree at one end, which may indicate a read error.

The specimen was PBMCs. The sequence derives from a woman in her 40s in good health and CMV-seropositive. The chain is built from TRBV4-2 and TRBJ1-1, with 10 bases fitting TRBD1. This chain's CDR3 is CASRQGQGGTEAFF. In DNA, the CDR3 is TGTGCCAGCAGACAAGGACAGGGGGGGACTGAAGCTTTCTTT.